Listed below are T cell receptor beta chains from one sample, sequenced in a study of shared clonotypes between healthy human individuals. Sequencing used immunoSEQ multiplex PCR; TCRdb keeps in-frame clones, though not all of them. The profile shows more than 80,000 clones, around two thirds of them singletons. Sequenced sample: memory CD8+ T cells sorted from blood. The origin of the receptors is a man aged 25 to 40 in good health. Both conserved end residues are part of each CDR3. D genes are given only for firm matches. Size values are once, few and many counts, or a class for expanded clones, and some rows have none.

cdr3_aa cdr3_nt clone_size v_call d_call j_call
CASSRGQGITDTQYF TGTGCCAGCAGCCGGGGACAGGGAATCACAGATACGCAGTATTTT NA TRBV2 TRBD1 TRBJ2-3
CASSQTTSGLYNEQFF TGTGCCAGCAGCCAAACGACTAGCGGACTCTACAATGAGCAGTTCTTC NA TRBV14 TRBD2 TRBJ2-1
CASSVDGRGLRSTEAFF TGTGCCAGCAGCGTAGACGGCAGGGGGCTACGGAGCACTGAAGCTTTCTTT NA TRBV9 TRBD1 TRBJ1-1
CASSENRGLAYEQYF TGTGCCAGCAGTGAAAACAGGGGGCTCGCCTACGAGCAGTACTTC NA TRBV6-1 TRBD1 TRBJ2-7
CASISPDRGAGELFF TGTGCCAGCATCTCTCCTGACCGGGGAGCCGGGGAGCTGTTTTTT NA TRBV28 NA TRBJ2-2
CASSVSRGTGFSNQPQHF TGTGCCAGCAGTGTGTCCCGTGGGACAGGGTTTAGCAATCAGCCCCAGCATTTT once TRBV6-1 TRBD1 TRBJ1-5
CASSPQGGRAEAFF TGTGCCAGCAGCCCTCAGGGGGGGCGGGCTGAAGCTTTCTTT few TRBV11-2 TRBD1 TRBJ1-1
CASRRVSYNEQFF TGCGCCAGCAGGCGGGTTTCCTACAATGAGCAGTTCTTC few TRBV5-1 NA TRBJ2-1
CASSVEGGAKFF TGTGCCAGCAGCGTAGAGGGCGGGGCAAAGTTCTTC once TRBV9 NA TRBJ2-1
CAWSSSGLQETQYF TGTGCCTGGAGCTCTAGCGGCTTACAAGAGACCCAGTACTTC NA TRBV30 TRBD2 TRBJ2-5
CASSLPLGTGELFF TGTGCCAGCAGCTTACCGTTAGGAACCGGGGAGCTGTTTTTT NA TRBV11-3 NA TRBJ2-2
CASTPRARGSYNEQFF TGTGCCAGCACGCCGCGGGCTAGAGGCTCCTACAATGAGCAGTTCTTC NA TRBV7-9 NA TRBJ2-1
CASSTTLAVGDQYF TGTGCCAGCAGTACAACGCTAGCGGTGGGAGACCAGTACTTC NA TRBV28 TRBD2 TRBJ2-5
CASSLAPGKGGELFF TGTGCCAGCAGCTTAGCCCCAGGGAAGGGCGGGGAGCTGTTTTTT NA TRBV7-8 NA TRBJ2-2
CASSLLVTDTQYF TGTGCCAGCAGCTTACTAGTCACAGATACGCAGTATTTT many TRBV7-8 NA TRBJ2-3
CASSQEQGAILETQYF TGCGCCAGCAGCCAAGAGCAGGGGGCTATCTTAGAGACCCAGTACTTC NA TRBV4-1 TRBD1 TRBJ2-5
CASQASGSGEQFF TGTGCCTCCCAAGCTAGCGGGTCCGGTGAGCAGTTCTTC NA TRBV10-3 TRBD2 TRBJ2-1
CASSLSLGGTGPLVSTDTQYF TGTGCCAGCAGCTTGTCCTTAGGAGGGACAGGACCTCTTGTCAGCACAGATACGCAGTATTTT NA TRBV7-8 TRBD1 TRBJ2-3
CASSLGTQSTTQETQYF TGTGCCAGCAGCTTGGGGACACAGTCTACAACGCAAGAGACCCAGTACTTC NA TRBV7-9 NA TRBJ2-5
CASSWTTGSRETQYF TGTGCCAGCAGCTGGACAACAGGGTCGCGAGAGACCCAGTACTTC NA TRBV7-2 NA TRBJ2-5
CASSLWAVYSNQPQHF TGTGCCAGCAGTTTATGGGCAGTATATAGCAATCAGCCCCAGCATTTT NA TRBV28 NA TRBJ1-5
CATCDYRDQKREAFF TGTGCCACCTGTGATTACAGGGACCAAAAACGTGAAGCTTTCTTT NA TRBV28 NA TRBJ1-1
CASSEMEGATEAFF TGTGCCAGCAGTGAAATGGAGGGGGCCACTGAAGCTTTCTTT NA TRBV6-1 TRBD1 TRBJ1-1
CASSLNKLMNTEAFF TGTGCCAGCAGTTTAAATAAGCTGATGAACACTGAAGCTTTCTTT NA TRBV28 NA TRBJ1-1
CASFRDRNQETQYF TGTGCCAGTTTCCGGGACAGGAACCAAGAGACCCAGTACTTC NA TRBV2 TRBD1 TRBJ2-5
CASSSLRRDRDQETQYF TGTGCCAGCAGTTCCCTCCGCCGGGACAGGGATCAAGAGACCCAGTACTTC NA TRBV28 TRBD1 TRBJ2-5
CASLGQDSEQYF TGTGCCAGCTTGGGACAGGACAGCGAGCAGTACTTC few TRBV7-9 TRBD1 TRBJ2-7
CASSEGQTGTDTQYF TGTGCCAGCAGTGAGGGGCAGACTGGCACAGATACGCAGTATTTT few TRBV6-4 NA TRBJ2-3
CASGREADTQYF TGTGCCAGCGGTCGGGAGGCAGATACGCAGTATTTT NA TRBV5-4 TRBD2 TRBJ2-3
CASSGLGDLLRTDTQYF TGTGCCAGCAGTGGGTTGGGGGACCTACTTCGCACAGATACGCAGTATTTT many TRBV6-1 NA TRBJ2-3
CASSLGAQLAAETQYF TGTGCCAGCAGCTTAGGAGCCCAGCTAGCAGCGGAGACCCAGTACTTC NA TRBV13 NA TRBJ2-5
CASSPPGSLAGDSTYF TGTGCCAGCTCACCACCGGGGTCCCTAGCGGGAGATAGTACGTACTTC NA TRBV18 TRBD2 TRBJ2-7
CASSLDAAVGYGYTF TGTGCCAGCAGCTTGGATGCAGCGGTTGGCTATGGCTACACCTTC NA TRBV5-5 NA TRBJ1-2
CASREGGEQYF TGTGCCAGCAGGGAAGGGGGCGAGCAGTACTTC NA TRBV2 NA TRBJ2-7
CASATGAQETQYF TGTGCCAGCGCGACAGGGGCACAAGAGACCCAGTACTTC NA TRBV19 TRBD1 TRBJ2-5
CASSFRGQGLNEQYF TGTGCCAGCAGCTTTAGGGGACAGGGACTCAACGAGCAGTACTTC few TRBV5-4 TRBD1 TRBJ2-7
CASSLEAGVGYEQYF TGTGCTAGCAGCTTAGAGGCGGGAGTAGGGTACGAGCAGTACTTC few TRBV7-7 TRBD2 TRBJ2-7
CASRPGTGAYGYTF TGTGCCAGCAGGCCCGGGACAGGGGCCTATGGCTACACCTTC NA TRBV7-9 TRBD1 TRBJ1-2
CASSPYTGGDTGELFF TGTGCCAGCAGCCCTTACACAGGGGGCGACACCGGGGAGCTGTTTTTT NA TRBV11-3 TRBD1 TRBJ2-2
CASSLDFRTYNEQFF TGCGCCAGCAGCTTGGACTTCCGGACTTACAATGAGCAGTTCTTC NA TRBV5-1 NA TRBJ2-1
CASSQDPRTASYEQYF TGCGCCAGCAGCCAAGATCCTCGGACGGCTTCCTACGAGCAGTACTTC NA TRBV4-1 NA TRBJ2-7
CASYNTGEGYEQYF TGTGCCAGTTACAATACAGGGGAGGGCTACGAGCAGTACTTC few TRBV28 NA TRBJ2-7
CASGVRTGSYEQYF TGTGCCAGCGGGGTCCGGACAGGGTCCTACGAGCAGTACTTC once TRBV27 TRBD1 TRBJ2-7
CASSESQLAVQETQYF TGTGCCAGCAGTGAGTCCCAGCTAGCGGTTCAAGAGACCCAGTACTTC few TRBV2 TRBD2 TRBJ2-5
CASSFAGGFRAGETQYF TGTGCCAGCAGCTTTGCGGGAGGTTTTCGGGCAGGAGAGACCCAGTACTTC NA TRBV7-8 TRBD2 TRBJ2-5
CASLSGGGTDTQYF TGTGCCAGCCTTTCTGGGGGAGGCACAGATACGCAGTATTTT NA TRBV25-1 NA TRBJ2-3
CASSQGDPSYEQYF TGCGCCAGCAGCCAAGGTGATCCCTCCTACGAGCAGTACTTC NA TRBV4-3 NA TRBJ2-7
CASSLAGGPSDTQYF TGTGCCAGCAGCTTGGCGGGAGGGCCATCAGATACGCAGTATTTT NA TRBV7-8 TRBD2 TRBJ2-3
CASSKGTGFDTQYF TGTGCCAGCAGCAAGGGGACAGGGTTTGATACGCAGTATTTT NA TRBV28 TRBD1 TRBJ2-3
CASSDLAGGGEQFF TGTGCCAGCAGTGACCTAGCGGGAGGAGGGGAGCAGTTCTTC many TRBV6-4 TRBD2 TRBJ2-1
CASSLTGLNTEAFF TGCGCCAGCAGCTTGACCGGGTTGAACACTGAAGCTTTCTTT NA TRBV5-1 NA TRBJ1-1
CSVAMRVGAGELFF TGCAGCGTTGCGATGAGAGTGGGGGCCGGGGAGCTGTTTTTT NA TRBV29-1 NA TRBJ2-2
CASSVASGIGTDTQYF TGTGCCAGCAGCGTAGCGTCCGGGATCGGCACAGATACGCAGTATTTT NA TRBV9 NA TRBJ2-3
CASTVRPNSNQPQHF TGTGCCAGCACCGTACGACCTAATAGCAATCAGCCCCAGCATTTT NA TRBV19 NA TRBJ1-5